This T cell receptor beta chain was obtained from a study of vaccination effects on CD4 cells after COVID-19 (dated 2022 in TCRdb). Turning to the overall study: Each participant got two doses of an mRNA SARS-CoV-2 vaccine, either BNT162b2 or mRNA-1273. In a couple of convalescent patients, pre-vaccine samples were collected 16 days and one week ahead of the first dose, 142 and 148 days after COVID-19 diagnosis. The study compared SARS-CoV-2 spike-specific CD4+ TCR repertoires before and after mRNA vaccination in COVID-19 convalescent patients and infection-naive vaccine recipients. A total of 10 COVID-19 convalescent patients and several SARS-CoV-2-naive healthy vaccine recipients were included in the full study. The Oncomine TCR Beta short-read assay on an Illumina iSeq 100 was used to sequence cultures from other donors in the study. What the study reported, not specific to this receptor: Among convalescent patients, the spike-reactive repertoire after vaccination was made up mainly of new vaccine-induced clones that were largely distinct from the clones induced by infection. Only a small number of convalescent patients were included, and no early post-infection timepoints were available, which limited the study. Both infection-induced and vaccine-induced clones contracted markedly at late post-vaccination timepoints, which is consistent with waning T cell responses.

Comment on this clone: The clone's antigen remains unknown. Base qualities are missing; no much larger clone stands one base away.

In the ViraFEST assay, PBMC were stimulated with viral peptide pools, and antigen-specific CD4+ T cell clonotypes were then identified by expansion using TCR sequencing. After around 10 days of culture, CD4+ T cells were isolated with the EasySep CD4+ T cell isolation kit. PCR-confirmed SARS-CoV-2 infection had occurred in convalescent patients between March and December 2020, before the Alpha, Beta and Delta variants emerged in the United States. Around 2.1 million PBMC per well were cultured with approximately 10 ug/ml peptides in IMDM containing roughly 5% human AB serum, roughly 9.5 IU/ml IL-2 and gentamicin. Half of the culture medium was replaced with fresh IL-2-containing medium on days 3 and 7. Unless otherwise noted, each peptide stimulation condition was cultured in triplicate wells. Using Ficoll-Paque Plus gradient centrifugation, PBMC were separated from whole blood and then either used fresh or cryopreserved at -140C. The overlapping peptide pools covered the spike proteins of SARS-CoV-2 as well as those of the common cold coronaviruses HCoV-NL63, HCoV-OC43 and HCoV-229E. Genomic DNA was extracted from cultured CD4+ T cells with the QIAamp micro DNA kit.

Library preparation was by the immunoSEQ multiplex PCR assay. DNA from the cultured and isolated CD4+ T cells underwent TCR beta CDR3 sequencing. In the paper's pipeline: Non-productive TCR sequences were removed and reads were trimmed to the CDR3 region, keeping CDR3s of at least 7 amino acids. The MANAFEST web app was used to identify antigen-specific clonotypes by comparing expansion in peptide wells with expansion in reference cultures. For clones to be considered positive, expansion at FDR<0.05 versus reference and all other wells, an odds ratio above 5, and a frequency above 0.1% in two replicate wells were required. Clonotypes significantly expanded in SARS-CoV-2 spike wells and in at least one common cold coronavirus spike condition were defined as cross-reactive. CDR3 similarity was assessed by Levenshtein distance using the stringdist R package, and unrooted trees were constructed with ape in R 3.6.1. This immuneACCESS table, as held by TCRdb, lists in-frame sequences with V and J called but not all clones. Of the missing ones, under half trace to an unresolved V gene in checked studies; the others have no known cause. Clone size and V and J calls were adopted from that table, with D and trimming inferred from the DNA. The sample table lists about 22,000 clones, about 72% of them with a count of one. The biggest ten clones account for roughly 15% of the sample.

Sequenced material: CD4+ T cells from PBMCs cultured with SARS-CoV-2 spike peptides, taken before COVID-19 vaccination. In the paper's terms, the cell subset or site label means: SARS-CoV-2 spike overlapping peptide pool stimulation. The sequence was obtained from a human donor who had a prior SARS-CoV-2 infection.

DNA sequence: TGTGCCAGCAGCCGAACCGGGGGCGCGGATAATGAAAAACTGTTTTTT. Its protein product is CASSRTGGADNEKLFF. The chain was built from TRBV13 and TRBJ1-4; a tentative D match to TRBD1 spans 6 bases. The cysteine opens and the phenylalanine closes a CDR3 of 16 amino acids. The CDR3 DNA has 48 bases and is translated from base 1. Taken from the germline V gene (reference sequence), the CDR1 and CDR2 loops are PRHDT and FYEKMQ. V drops 5 bases and J drops 4 bases, leaving 17 bases in between. This CDR3, with the reference TRBV13 and TRBJ1-4 proteins standing in past its ends, gives the full variable domain AAGVIQSPRHLIKEKRETATLKCYPIPRHDTVYWYQQGPGQDPQFLISFYEKMQSDKGSIPDRFSAQQFSDYHSELNMSSLELGDSALYFCASSRTGGADNEKLFFGSGTQLSVL.